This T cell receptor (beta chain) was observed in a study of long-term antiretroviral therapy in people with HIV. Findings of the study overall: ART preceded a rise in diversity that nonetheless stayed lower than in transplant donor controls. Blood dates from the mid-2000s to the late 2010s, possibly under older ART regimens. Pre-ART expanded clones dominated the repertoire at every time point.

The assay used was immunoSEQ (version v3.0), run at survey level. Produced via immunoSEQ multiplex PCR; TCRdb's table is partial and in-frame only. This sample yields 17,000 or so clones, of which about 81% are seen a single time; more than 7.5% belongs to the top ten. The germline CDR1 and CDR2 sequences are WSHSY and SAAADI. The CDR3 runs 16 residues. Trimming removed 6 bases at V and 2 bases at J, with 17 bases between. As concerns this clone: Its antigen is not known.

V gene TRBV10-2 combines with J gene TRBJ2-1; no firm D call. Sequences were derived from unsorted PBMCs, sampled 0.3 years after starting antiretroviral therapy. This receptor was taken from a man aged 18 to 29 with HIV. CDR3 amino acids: CASRQTYPDPYNEQFF. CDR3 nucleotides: TGCGCCAGCAGGCAGACCTATCCGGACCCCTACAATGAGCAGTTCTTC.